This T cell receptor (beta chain) was observed in a study of OX40 agonist ivuxolimab in advanced cancers. About the full investigation: The costimulatory receptor OX40 (CD134) was targeted by ivuxolimab, a fully human IgG2 agonistic monoclonal antibody. The monotherapy dose-escalation portion (N of about 52 patients) of the phase I ivuxolimab trial is reported in the paper. Intravenous ivuxolimab was administered to patients every 2 weeks at six dose levels: 0.01, 0.1, 0.3, 1.5, 3 and 10 mg/kg. Of the roughly 51 dose-escalation patients, hepatocellular carcinoma was present in approximately 20, melanoma in roughly 15, renal cell carcinoma in 9 and head and neck cancer in 9. Partial responses occurred in three dose-escalation patients, of whom one had hepatocellular carcinoma and two had cutaneous melanoma. Peripheral TCRbeta sequencing was intended to test whether TCR sequence diversity was altered and clonal T-cell expansion was caused by ivuxolimab. A male proportion of roughly 80% and a mean age of 60 years, ranging from about 20 to 85, were recorded for the dose-escalation cohort. Prior anti-PD-1, anti-PD-L1 or anti-CTLA-4 therapy was permitted, and about two fifths of dose-escalation patients had received checkpoint inhibitors. Study-wide findings and limitations: Antigen specificity was not determined for the clonally expanded peripheral T cells. After ivuxolimab, expanded clones were on average more numerous among CD8+ T cells than among CD4+ T cells. In the 0.1-3.0 mg/kg groups, partial responders were among the patients with the lowest normalized peripheral clonal expansion, particularly in CD8+ T cells. Clonal expansion of both CD4+ and CD8+ blood T cells was observed from baseline to week 6 at doses 0.1 to 3.0 mg/kg. Low levels of normalized T-cell clonal expansion were also seen in some patients who did not respond.

Genomic DNA was extracted from sorted cells for sequencing of the TCRbeta CDR3 region. The immunoSEQ Assay was used for sequencing of TCRbeta CDR3 regions. Held by TCRdb, this immuneACCESS table contains in-frame sequences only and omits some clones. Under half of the omission traces to an unresolved V gene where checked; the cause of the rest is unknown. In all, the sample holds approximately 26,000 clones, and almost 80% of those were seen once. 11% of the sample is in the top ten clones. The germline V gene encodes CDR1 SGHRS and CDR2 YFSETQ. Counted from cysteine to phenylalanine, this CDR3 has 14 amino acids. The kept DNA is CDR3 alone, 42 bases in frame from the first base. This clone was recorded only once. Which antigen it targets is not known. At one of its ends the junction is not consistent with the germline gene, which may arise from a read error. The trial excluded patients who had a history of autoimmune disease or were on systemic immunosuppression. Peripheral blood for TCR sequencing was collected from all dose cohorts at baseline, on cycle 4 day 1, and on cycle 7 day 1. Samples came from an open-label, multicenter, first-in-human phase I dose-escalation trial of ivuxolimab. Adults with locally advanced or metastatic head and neck squamous cell, hepatocellular, melanoma or renal cell carcinoma were enrolled in the trial. Before TCR sequencing, CD4+ T cells and CD8+ T cells from peripheral blood were sorted into separate populations.

The chain is encoded by TRBV5-1 joined to TRBJ2-5; TRBD2 might be the D gene, on 5 matching bases. This TCR came from an adult with an advanced solid tumor such as melanoma, head and neck, liver or kidney cancer. The material was CD4+ or CD8+ T cells sorted from blood, obtained in a trial of the OX40 agonist ivuxolimab. The bases are TGTGCCAGCAGCTTGGACCTGACTATACAGACCCAGTACTTC. The resulting protein is CASSLDLTIQTQYF.